A single sample gave rise to the 20 T cell receptor beta chains below, sequenced in a study of OX40 agonist ivuxolimab in advanced cancers. Clones were sequenced by immunoSEQ multiplex PCR, and TCRdb holds only the in-frame ones, with some missing. The table records about 60,000 clones, approximately 86% of them present only once. The input for sequencing was CD4+ or CD8+ T cells sorted from blood, taken in a trial of the OX40 agonist ivuxolimab. The receptors originated from an adult with an advanced solid tumor such as melanoma, head and neck, liver or kidney cancer.

The chain carries TRBV5-6 and TRBJ2-5; TRBD1 matches 7 bases. Germline loops: CDR1 SGHDT, CDR2 YYEEEE. The CDR3 covers 15 residues. J gave up 5 bases and V 2 bases, and 9 bases lay outside the gene matches. As DNA, the CDR3 is TGTGCCAGCAGCTTCGGGACAGAAGGTTTGGAGACCCAGTACTTC. The encoded protein is CASSFGTEGLETQYF. The full variable domain, its missing parts supplied by reference TRBV5-6 and TRBJ2-5, is DAGVTQSPTHLIKTRGQQVTLRCSPKSGHDTVSWYQQALGQGPQFIFQYYEEEERQRGNFPDRFSGHQFPNYSSELNVNALLLGDSALYLCASSFGTEGLETQYFGPGTRLLVL.

A single count supports this clone. The CDR3, as DNA: TGTGCCAGCAGCTCACCCTCCGGGCTAGCGGGAGGTTACAATGAGCAGTTCTTC. It yields the protein CASSSPSGLAGGYNEQFF. The genes are TRBV7-8 and TRBJ2-1, with TRBD2 identical over 11 bases. Trimming at V came to 4 bases and at J to 4 bases, leaving 12 bases not matched to a gene. This CDR3 is 18 amino acids long. Germline loops: CDR1 SGHVS, CDR2 FQNEAQ.

V is TRBV6-1 and J is TRBJ2-7; possibly TRBD1 or TRBD2 for D (5 bases each). The CDR3 sequence is 14 residues long. Germline V gene data show CDR1 as MNHNS and CDR2 as SASEGT. V was shortened by 7 bases and J by 3 bases, with 16 bases between the two germline ends. The CDR3 loop reads CASTSRRDGYEQYF. The CDR3 coding sequence is TGTGCCAGCACCTCCAGAAGGGACGGCTACGAGCAGTACTTC.

The chain employs TRBV5-6 and TRBJ1-2; 11 bases map to TRBD1. Trimming took 6 bases from V and 5 from J; bases not matched to a gene: 9. CDR1 SGHDT and CDR2 YYEEEE come from the germline V gene. This CDR3 comprises 15 residues. The DNA for the CDR3 is TGTGCCAGCACGTGGACAGGGGGCGAGGATTATGGCTACACCTTC. This translates into CASTWTGGEDYGYTF.

This chain uses TRBV5-1 with TRBJ1-5; 8 bases align to TRBD1. V lost 4 bases to trimming and J lost 7 bases; unmatched junction nucleotides: 7. Germline CDR1 reads SGHRS; CDR2 reads YFSETQ. This CDR3 comprises 14 residues. This chain's CDR3 is CASSLGQAGQPQHF. The CDR3 coding sequence is TGCGCCAGCAGCCTGGGACAGGCCGGGCAGCCCCAGCATTTT.

The genes are TRBV14 and TRBJ2-1; no definite D call. Looked up from germline, CDR1 is SGHDN and CDR2 is FVKESK. V was cut by 1 base and J by 0 bases, with 7 bases left in between. CDR3 size: 15 residues. CDR3 protein: CASSQVPGSYNEQFF. CDR3 in DNA: TGTGCCAGCAGCCAAGTACCCGGCTCCTACAATGAGCAGTTCTTC.

The chain couples TRBV6-5 to TRBJ1-1, with a possible D match to TRBD1 (5 bases). This CDR3 spans 14 amino acids. The germline V gene encodes CDR1 MNHEY and CDR2 SVGAGI. V was shortened by 5 bases and J by 1 base, with 11 bases between the two germline ends. The DNA for the CDR3 is TGTGCCAGCAGTGTCCAAAGGGGGAACACTGAAGCTTTCTTT. It encodes CASSVQRGNTEAFF.

This rearrangement joins TRBV4-3 to TRBJ1-2, with D perhaps TRBD1 (5 bases). This CDR3 spans 15 amino acids. V was cut by 3 bases and J by 2 bases, with 13 bases left in between. Germline V gene sequence: CDR1 LGHNA, CDR2 YSLEER. The CDR3 loop is CASSQSGQANYGYTF. Here the CDR3 DNA reads TGCGCCAGCAGCCAGTCAGGACAAGCCAACTATGGCTACACCTTC.

This chain connects TRBV29-1 to TRBJ2-2; 7 bases agree with TRBD1. CDR3 size: 14 residues. J was trimmed by 1 base and V by 6 bases; bases with no gene match: 5. Germline V lookup: CDR1 SQVTM, CDR2 ANQGSEA. The CDR3 nucleotides read TGCAGCGTGGGTCGGACAGGGAACACCGGGGAGCTGTTTTTT. Its translation is CSVGRTGNTGELFF.

The chain couples TRBV15 to TRBJ2-2; no firm D call. The V end lost 5 bases, the J end lost 5 bases, and 21 bases lay between the germline ends. This CDR3 is 17 amino acids long. From germline, CDR1 is LNHNV and CDR2 YYDKDF (reference sequence). CDR3 amino acids: CATSSLGWGGTTGELFF. CDR3 sequence (DNA): TGTGCCACCAGCTCCCTGGGTTGGGGTGGAACGACCGGGGAGCTGTTTTTT.

This chain uses TRBV7-2 with TRBJ1-1; D remains ambiguous. This CDR3 has 11 residues. The germline CDR1 and CDR2 sequences are SGHTA and FQGNSA. Trimming took off 5 bases at V and 3 bases at J, with 4 bases between the two ends. The CDR3 DNA follows: TGTGCCAGCAGCCCTGACACTGAAGCTTTCTTT. It translates to CASSPDTEAFF.

The chain links TRBV6-6 to TRBJ1-4, with D possibly being TRBD1 (6 bases). Germline values: CDR1 MNHNY, CDR2 SVGAGI (reference sequence). V lost 4 bases and J 2 bases, leaving 8 bases between the germline ends. The CDR3 has 14 residues. The CDR3 reads CASSFQGTNEKLFF. The DNA for the CDR3 is TGTGCCAGCAGTTTTCAGGGGACTAATGAAAAACTGTTTTTT.

The V call is TRBV7-2, the J call TRBJ2-1; TRBD2 agrees at 11 bases. The CDR3 has 17 amino acids. V trimming: 1 base; J trimming: 5 bases; junction bases outside the gene matches: 7. Germline V CDR1 and CDR2: SGHTA, FQGNSA. As DNA, the CDR3 is TGTGCCAGCAGCTTAGTTGGGCGACTAGCGGGAAACAATGAGCAGTTCTTC. It specifies CASSLVGRLAGNNEQFF.

V usage is TRBV30 and J usage is TRBJ2-2; TRBD2 agrees at 13 bases. V lost 4 bases, J lost 6 bases, and 5 bases stayed unmatched. This CDR3 region has 15 residues. Germline assignment: CDR1 GTSNPN and CDR2 SVGIG (reference sequence). CDR3 region: CAWKITSGGAGELFF. CDR3 DNA: TGTGCCTGGAAAATAACTAGCGGGGGGGCCGGGGAGCTGTTTTTT.

This chain uses TRBV28 with TRBJ1-1; D is ambiguous. The germline gives CDR1 MDHEN, CDR2 SYDVKM. The CDR3 loop spans 13 amino acids. Trimming removed 5 bases from V and 1 base from J, with 8 bases in between. CDR3 residues: CASSGPGNTEAFF. Here the CDR3 DNA reads TGTGCCAGCAGTGGCCCCGGGAACACTGAAGCTTTCTTT. The variable domain in full, with the rest retrieved from reference TRBV28 and TRBJ1-1, is DVKVTQSSRYLVKRTGEKVFLECVQDMDHENMFWYRQDPGLGLRLIYFSYDVKMKEKGDIPEGYSVSREKKERFSLILESASTNQTSMYLCASSGPGNTEAFFGQGTRLTVV.

This chain uses TRBV18 with TRBJ2-3; D uncertain. Trimming cost V 6 bases and J 5 bases, with 15 bases left between them. Germline values: CDR1 KGHSH, CDR2 LQKENI. This CDR3 is 14 amino acids long. CDR3 sequence (DNA): TGTGCCAGCTCGCGAAGAGAGGTAGGAGATACGCAGTATTTT. Protein product: CASSRREVGDTQYF.

The chain uses TRBV7-8 and TRBJ2-2, with unresolved D. From germline, CDR1 is SGHVS and CDR2 FQNEAQ. The V end was cut by 0 bases, the J end by 1 base, with 9 bases between. This CDR3 has 16 amino acids. CDR3 DNA sequence: TGTGCCAGCAGCTTAGCGTTGGGCGGGAACACCGGGGAGCTGTTTTTT. Its protein is CASSLALGGNTGELFF.

V is TRBV28 and J is TRBJ2-3; TRBD2 matches at 10 bases. There are 15 residues in the CDR3. Germline assignment: CDR1 MDHEN and CDR2 SYDVKM. Unmatched junction bases numbered 4, after V lost 5 bases and J lost 2 bases. The CDR3 DNA reads as TGTGCCAGCAGTCTAGCGGGGGCCCACACAGATACGCAGTATTTT. It specifies CASSLAGAHTDTQYF.

CDR3 protein: CASSLGASGRASNEQFF. CDR3 bases: TGTGCCAGCAGCTTAGGTGCTAGCGGGAGGGCCAGCAATGAGCAGTTCTTC. V gene TRBV7-2 combines with J gene TRBJ2-1; 12 bases match TRBD2. The CDR3 extends over 17 amino acids. The trim removed 1 base at V and 6 bases at J, leaving 7 bases unmatched. CDR1 is SGHTA and CDR2 is FQGNSA in the germline V gene.

This chain connects TRBV4-2 to TRBJ2-5; 9 bases align to TRBD1. J was trimmed by 2 bases and V by 0 bases; bases with no gene match: 4. The length of the CDR3 is 16 residues. CDR1 and CDR2 (germline): LGHNA, YNFKEQ. CDR3 nucleotides: TGTGCCAGCAGCCAAGATATTGGGACAGGGCAAGAGACCCAGTACTTC. Protein product: CASSQDIGTGQETQYF.